One and the same sample provided the 25 T cell receptor beta chains below, sequenced in a study of cytomegalovirus exposure and HLA in healthy donors. 60 Vbeta and 13 Jbeta primers were used in PCR. TCRdb's table, derived via immunoSEQ multiplex PCR, lists solely in-frame clones and lacks some. In the table there are 80,000 to 130,000 clones, 76% of which are singletons. The source material was PBMCs. These receptor sequences come from a woman in her 50s in good health and CMV-seropositive.

J is TRBJ2-3 and V is TRBV7-8; a weak D match, TRBD1 (5 bases). Deletions cut 5 bases from V and 3 bases from J, with 15 bases between. The CDR3 length is 15 residues. CDR1 is SGHVS, CDR2 FQNEAQ, per germline. Here the CDR3 DNA reads TGTGCCAGCAGCCTCCGACAGCGTCCAACAGATACGCAGTATTTT. Translated, it gives CASSLRQRPTDTQYF. Combining the CDR3 with reference TRBV7-8 and TRBJ2-3 gives the whole variable domain GAGVSQSPRYKVAKRGQDVALRCDPISGHVSLFWYQQALGQGPEFLTYFQNEAQLDKSGLPSDRFFAERPEGSVSTLKIQRTQQEDSAVYLCASSLRQRPTDTQYFGPGTRLTVL.

V gene TRBV9 combines with J gene TRBJ1-1; 10 nucleotides match TRBD1. Germline lookup yields CDR1 SGDLS and CDR2 YYNGEE. This CDR3 has 15 residues. J lost 5 bases, V lost 2 bases, and 6 bases had no gene match. The CDR3 loop is CASSVLGTGVTEAFF. The CDR3 bases are TGTGCCAGCAGCGTCCTCGGGACAGGGGTGACTGAAGCTTTCTTT.

The chain links TRBV28 to TRBJ2-6; D is unclear. Trimming removed 3 bases from V and 0 bases from J, with 9 bases in between. The CDR3 has 16 residues. In germline, CDR1 is MDHEN, CDR2 SYDVKM. In nucleotides, the CDR3 is TGTGCCAGCAGTTTGTTGCGGATCTCTGGGGCCAACGTCCTGACTTTC. Residues: CASSLLRISGANVLTF.

This sequence joins TRBV6-5 and TRBJ2-3, with 7 nucleotides matching TRBD1. The germline V gene encodes CDR1 MNHEY and CDR2 SVGAGI. CDR3 size: 15 residues. The J segment lost 4 bases and the V segment lost 4 bases, leaving 8 bases of the junction unmatched. CDR3 bases: TGTGCCAGCAGTTTGACAGGGTCCCTCCCAGATACGCAGTATTTT. Protein: CASSLTGSLPDTQYF.

This chain connects TRBV19 to TRBJ1-5; perhaps TRBD1 as D (6 bases). V lost 5 bases and J 4 bases, leaving 18 bases between the germline ends. This CDR3 has 16 amino acids. The germline gives CDR1 LNHDA, CDR2 SQIVND (reference sequence). The CDR3 nucleotides read TGTGCCAGTAGTTTACTTACCGGGACAAATAATCAGCCCCAGCATTTT. Amino acid sequence: CASSLLTGTNNQPQHF.

The chain couples TRBV9 to TRBJ2-7; 7 bases line up with TRBD1. Trimming at V came to 0 bases and at J to 2 bases, leaving 5 bases not matched to a gene. The germline gives CDR1 SGDLS, CDR2 YYNGEE. This CDR3 spans 15 amino acids. In DNA, the CDR3 is TGTGCCAGCAGCGTAGCTCCCCAGGGGGCCTACGAGCAGTACTTC. Translated: CASSVAPQGAYEQYF.

As to this clone: An end of the junction does not agree with germline; a read error may underlie this. The rearrangement uses TRBV6-1 and TRBJ1-1; maybe TRBD1 (6 bases). Looked up from germline, CDR1 is MNHNS and CDR2 is SASEGT. The CDR3 extends over 15 amino acids. CDR3 coding DNA: TGTGCCGGCAGCACAAACAGGGCATCGAACACTGAAGCTTTCTTT. Residues: CAGSTNRASNTEAFF.

The chain uses TRBV27 and TRBJ1-6; possibly TRBD1 for D (5 bases). The CDR3 extends over 15 amino acids. From germline, CDR1 is MNHEY and CDR2 SMNVEV (reference sequence). Trimming removed 3 bases at V and 6 bases at J, with 12 bases between. This CDR3 is CASSLGGVTNSPLHF. CDR3 sequence (DNA): TGTGCCAGCAGTTTGGGAGGGGTTACTAATTCACCCCTCCACTTT.

This clone was seen a single time. The rearrangement joins TRBV29-1 to TRBJ2-3; D gene uncertain. The V gene lost 6 bases and the J gene lost 2 bases, with 15 bases spanning the gap. This CDR3 has 14 amino acids. Germline values: CDR1 SQVTM, CDR2 ANQGSEA. The CDR3 sequence is CSVLRLSPTDTQYF. The CDR3 DNA reads TGCAGCGTCCTTCGACTGTCTCCCACAGATACGCAGTATTTT.

This clone has a single count. The DNA for the CDR3 is TGTGCCAGCAGCTTGACGGGAGCACTTGAGCAGTTCTTC. Translating gives CASSLTGALEQFF. V gene TRBV5-4 combines with J gene TRBJ2-1; TRBD2 is a possible D gene (6 bases). CDR1 SGHNT and CDR2 YYREEE come from the germline V gene (reference sequence). The CDR3 is 13 residues long. Trimming pared 1 base from V and 9 bases from J, leaving 11 bases between.

The CDR3 loop is CASSYLGTGGGYTF. The CDR3 nucleotides read TGTGCCAGCAGTTACTTGGGGACAGGGGGCGGCTACACCTTC. The rearrangement joins TRBV6-5 to TRBJ1-2; 12 positions agree with TRBD1. Per germline, CDR1 MNHEY and CDR2 SVGAGI. The CDR3 runs to 14 residues. Trimming at V came to 1 base and at J to 8 bases, leaving 2 bases not matched to a gene.

This chain joins TRBV27 and TRBJ2-7, with TRBD1 matching over 8 bases. Germline trimming cut 6 bases from V and 6 bases from J; bases unmatched to any gene: 7. CDR1 is MNHEY, CDR2 SMNVEV, per germline (reference sequence). The CDR3 is 13 amino acids. The CDR3 sequence is CASSLDRAVEQYF. The CDR3 DNA is TGTGCCAGCAGCCTGGACAGGGCAGTCGAGCAGTACTTC.

This rearrangement joins TRBV13 to TRBJ2-5; D might be TRBD2 (6 bases). The V end was cut by 5 bases, the J end by 5 bases, with 15 bases between. Per the germline V gene, CDR1 is PRHDT and CDR2 is FYEKMQ (reference sequence). CDR3 length: 14 residues. CDR3 region: CASSPEGGRETQYF. CDR3 nucleotides: TGTGCCAGCAGCCCCGAAGGTGGGAGGGAGACCCAGTACTTC.

The chain links TRBV9 to TRBJ1-1; TRBD1 is a possible D gene (6 bases). V was clipped by 0 bases and J by 3 bases, with 12 bases between them. Germline V gives CDR1 SGDLS, CDR2 YYNGEE. The CDR3 consists of 15 residues. The CDR3 DNA reads as TGTGCCAGCAGCGTAGCCGGAGAGGGGGACACTGAAGCTTTCTTT. Amino acids: CASSVAGEGDTEAFF.

This chain connects TRBV4-1 to TRBJ1-4, with TRBD1 matching 9 bases. The CDR3 runs to 15 residues. Germline CDR1 reads MGHRA; CDR2 reads YSYEKL. J gave up 8 bases and V 0 bases, and 4 bases lay outside the gene matches. Here the CDR3 reads CASSQEGTGNEKLFF. For the CDR3, the DNA is TGCGCCAGCAGCCAAGAGGGGACAGGGAACGAAAAACTGTTTTTT.

This rearrangement joins TRBV15 to TRBJ1-5, with a weak D call TRBD1 (5 bases). CDR3 size: 14 residues. Per the germline V gene, CDR1 is LNHNV and CDR2 is YYDKDF (reference sequence). V was cut by 1 base and J by 4 bases, with 8 bases left in between. In DNA, the CDR3 is TGTGCCACCAGCAGAGTATACAGGAATCAGCCCCAGCATTTT. Translated: CATSRVYRNQPQHF.

This clone was counted a single time. This rearrangement joins TRBV18 to TRBJ1-2; no firm D call. The CDR3 is made up of 13 amino acids. The germline V and J ends were trimmed by 2 bases and 3 bases, with 7 bases remaining between them. Germline CDR1 KGHSH, CDR2 LQKENI. CDR3 sequence reads: CASSPLADYGYTF. CDR3 in DNA: TGTGCCAGCTCACCATTGGCGGACTATGGCTACACCTTC.

The J gene is TRBJ2-7, the V gene TRBV4-1, with TRBD1 matching 7 bases. From germline, CDR1 is MGHRA and CDR2 YSYEKL. V shed 3 bases and J 6 bases; nucleotides not matched to a gene: 8. This CDR3 contains 14 residues. The chain's CDR3 is CASSHPYRGGEQYF. The DNA of the CDR3 is TGCGCCAGCAGCCACCCATACAGGGGCGGCGAGCAGTACTTC.

The chain carries TRBV6-5 and TRBJ1-2, with D possibly TRBD1 on 5 matching bases. The CDR3 extends over 14 amino acids. Trimming removed 2 bases at V and 6 bases at J, with 13 bases between. The germline V gene encodes CDR1 MNHEY and CDR2 SVGAGI. CDR3 bases: TGTGCCAGCAGTTACGGGGGGGGAACGAATGGCTACACCTTC. This translates into CASSYGGGTNGYTF.

This chain uses TRBV13 with TRBJ2-7; 8 nucleotides match TRBD2. Germline CDR1 reads PRHDT; CDR2 reads FYEKMQ (reference sequence). V dropped 1 base and J dropped 7; count of bases not matched to a gene: 12. The CDR3 runs 16 residues. CDR3 in DNA: TGTGCCAGCAGCTTAGCGGGGGGGAGAGGCTATAAAGAGCAGTACTTC. Residues: CASSLAGGRGYKEQYF.

The chain links TRBV9 to TRBJ1-1; the match to TRBD1 covers 7 bases. The ends lost 4 bases at V and 0 bases at J; junction bases unmatched: 12. CDR3 length: 17 amino acids. From germline, CDR1 is SGDLS and CDR2 YYNGEE. CDR3 sequence reads: CASSPRPEGAVNTEAFF. CDR3 sequence (DNA): TGTGCCAGCAGCCCCCGTCCCGAGGGGGCAGTGAACACTGAAGCTTTCTTT.

CDR3 DNA sequence: TGTGCCAGCAGTTCGGCTAGCGGGACCTCCGAGCAGTACTTC. It specifies CASSSASGTSEQYF. This sequence joins TRBV28 and TRBJ2-7; 9 bases line up with TRBD2. This CDR3 region has 14 residues. Trimming cost V 4 bases and J 6 bases; bases outside gene matches: 7. The germline V gene has CDR1 MDHEN and CDR2 SYDVKM.

This clone was observed a single time. At one end, the junction sequence differs from germline, possibly due to a read error. V usage is TRBV7-9 and J usage is TRBJ2-7; 8 bases match TRBD1. This CDR3 region has 14 residues. Germline loops: CDR1 SEHNR, CDR2 FQNEAQ (reference sequence). The CDR3, as DNA: TGTTCCAGCAGCTTCAGGGGGCGAGGATACGAGCAGTACTTC. It codes for CSSSFRGRGYEQYF.

This clone occurred a few times. The chain uses TRBV27 and TRBJ2-7, with 8 bases aligning to TRBD1. Trimming removed 0 bases from V and 3 bases from J; junction bases left unmatched: 7. The CDR3 covers 16 residues. Germline CDR1 is MNHEY and CDR2 is SMNVEV (reference sequence). CDR3 region: CASSLSDRELFYEQYF. The CDR3 DNA sequence: TGTGCCAGCAGTTTATCGGACAGGGAACTTTTCTACGAGCAGTACTTC.

The chain couples TRBV5-1 to TRBJ2-3, with 8 bases matching TRBD2. This CDR3 spans 14 amino acids. Losses at the gene ends were 4 bases for V and 1 base for J; bases not matched to a gene: 2. Germline V gene data show CDR1 as SGHRS and CDR2 as YFSETQ. In DNA, the CDR3 is TGCGCCAGCAGCCCCGGGGGGGGCACAGATACGCAGTATTTT. Amino acids: CASSPGGGTDTQYF.